This T cell receptor (beta chain) was sequenced for a study of monozygotic twins with inflammatory bowel disease. Germline V gives CDR1 SGHKS, CDR2 YYEKEE (reference sequence). CDR3 length equals 17 residues. TCRdb re-analyzed the 5' RACE reads; it lists each CDR3 protein once, without DNA. The listing contains about 210,000 distinct CDR3 sequences. The receptor was isolated from a human donor with ulcerative colitis or Crohn's disease, or a healthy co-twin of an affected twin (not recorded which). The genes are TRBV5-5 and TRBJ2-3. The specimen was blood. CDR3 in amino acids: CASSLDGLARSTDTQYF.